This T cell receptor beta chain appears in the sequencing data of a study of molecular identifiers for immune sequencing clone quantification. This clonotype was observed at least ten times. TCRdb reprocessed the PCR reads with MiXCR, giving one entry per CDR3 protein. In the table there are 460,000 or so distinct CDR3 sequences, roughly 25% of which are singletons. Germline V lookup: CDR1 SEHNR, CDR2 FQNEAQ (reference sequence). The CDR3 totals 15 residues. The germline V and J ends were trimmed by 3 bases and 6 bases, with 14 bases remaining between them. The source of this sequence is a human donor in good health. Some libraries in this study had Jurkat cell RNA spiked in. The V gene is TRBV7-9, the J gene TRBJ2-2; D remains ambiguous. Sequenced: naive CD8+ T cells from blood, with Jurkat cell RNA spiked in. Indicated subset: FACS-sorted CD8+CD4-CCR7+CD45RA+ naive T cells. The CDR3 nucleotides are TGTGCCAGCAGCTTTTCTCCTCAGGTTTCCGGGGAGCTGTTTTTT. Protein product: CASSFSPQVSGELFF.